This entry concerns a single TCR beta chain. Its antigen is still unknown. PCR was performed a second time for about 7 to 12 cycles using a sample-barcoded 5' primer and a J-beta primer mix. TCRdb ran MiXCR on the 5' RACE reads and lists one entry per CDR3 protein. The profile shows 650,000 to 700,000 distinct CDR3 sequences, roughly half of them singletons. The data stem from a study of blood T cells in healthy people across ages. Study-level findings and limits: Naive T cell percentage showed a strong correlation with the diversity of TCR beta.

The germline gives CDR1 SEHNR, CDR2 FQNEAQ (reference sequence). The CDR3 covers 15 residues. V shed 5 bases, J shed 8 bases, and the junction held 12 bases outside the gene matches. The chain joins TRBV7-9 to TRBJ2-1, with TRBD1 matching over 7 bases. Sequenced: blood. This sequence was found in a woman older than 75 in good health. CDR3 DNA: TGTGCCAGCAGCCCAAGACAGGGTAATTTTGATGAGCAGTTCTTC. Translated, it gives CASSPRQGNFDEQFF.